This T cell receptor (beta chain) was profiled in a study of control samples from healthy donors and cancer patients. Libraries were prepared by immunoSEQ multiplex PCR; TCRdb keeps only in-frame clonotypes and omits some of them. The repertoire consists of approximately 180,000 clones, with 94% occurring once and the leading ten covering 1.2% to 1.5%. V shed 1 base, J shed 1 base, and the junction held 4 bases outside the gene matches. The CDR3 is made up of 17 amino acids. Looked up from germline, CDR1 is KGHDR and CDR2 is SFDVKD. This clone was picked up one time. This receptor was obtained from a woman between 18 and 29 years old in good health. Sequencing was done on a sample of blood. The chain is built from TRBV24-1 and TRBJ2-3, with 10 bases aligning to TRBD2. For the CDR3, the DNA is TGTGCCACCAGTGATTTTGGCCTAGCGGGGGGCACAGATACGCAGTATTTT. Translating gives CATSDFGLAGGTDTQYF.